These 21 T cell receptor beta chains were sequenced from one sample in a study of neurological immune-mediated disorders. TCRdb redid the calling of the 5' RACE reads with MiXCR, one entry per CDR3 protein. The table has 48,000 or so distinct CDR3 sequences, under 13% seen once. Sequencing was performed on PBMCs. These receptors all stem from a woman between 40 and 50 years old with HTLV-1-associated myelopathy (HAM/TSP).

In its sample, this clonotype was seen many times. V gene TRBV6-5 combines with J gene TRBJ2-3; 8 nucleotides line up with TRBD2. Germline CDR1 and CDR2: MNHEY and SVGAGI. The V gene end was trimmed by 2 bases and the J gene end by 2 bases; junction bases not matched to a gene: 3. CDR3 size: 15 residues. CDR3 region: CASSYLGGATDTQYF. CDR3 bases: TGTGCCAGCAGTTACCTCGGGGGGGCCACAGATACGCAGTATTTT.

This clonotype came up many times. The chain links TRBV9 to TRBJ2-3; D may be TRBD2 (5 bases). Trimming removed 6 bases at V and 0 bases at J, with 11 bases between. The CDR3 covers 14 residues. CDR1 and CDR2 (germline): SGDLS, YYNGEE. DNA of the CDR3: TGTGCCAGCAAGCCGACGGGGAGCACAGATACGCAGTATTTT. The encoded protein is CASKPTGSTDTQYF.

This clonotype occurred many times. The CDR3 nucleotides read TGTGCCACCAGCAGAGACCTTAGCGGGGGCTACAATGAGCAGTTCTTC. Its translation is CATSRDLSGGYNEQFF. The chain carries TRBV15 and TRBJ2-1; TRBD2 matches at 9 bases. The V and J ends lost 0 bases and 3 bases, in that order; junction bases with no gene match: 3. Per germline, CDR1 LNHNV and CDR2 YYDKDF (reference sequence). This CDR3 has 16 residues.

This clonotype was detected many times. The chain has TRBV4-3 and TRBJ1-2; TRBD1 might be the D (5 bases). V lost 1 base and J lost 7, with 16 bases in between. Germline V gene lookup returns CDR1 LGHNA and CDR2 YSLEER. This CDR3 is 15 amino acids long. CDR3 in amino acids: CASSQAALGEGGYTF. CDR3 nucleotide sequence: TGCGCCAGCAGCCAAGCAGCTCTGGGGGAGGGTGGCTACACCTTC.

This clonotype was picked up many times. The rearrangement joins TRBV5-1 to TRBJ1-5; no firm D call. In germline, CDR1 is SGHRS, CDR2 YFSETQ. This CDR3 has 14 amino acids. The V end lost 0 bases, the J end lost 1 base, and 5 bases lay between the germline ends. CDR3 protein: CASSLGASNQPQHF. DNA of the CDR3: TGCGCCAGCAGCTTGGGGGCGAGCAATCAGCCCCAGCATTTT. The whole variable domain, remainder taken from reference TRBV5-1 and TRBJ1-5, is KAGVTQTPRYLIKTRGQQVTLSCSPISGHRSVSWYQQTPGQGLQFLFEYFSETQRNKGNFPGRFSGRQFSNSRSEMNVSTLELGDSALYLCASSLGASNQPQHFGDGTRLSIL.

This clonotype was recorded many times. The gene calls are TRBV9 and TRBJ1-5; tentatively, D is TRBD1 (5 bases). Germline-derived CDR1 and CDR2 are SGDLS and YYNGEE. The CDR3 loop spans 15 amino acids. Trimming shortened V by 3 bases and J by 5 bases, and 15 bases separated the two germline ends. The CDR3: CASSADGTDYQPQHF. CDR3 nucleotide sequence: TGTGCCAGCAGCGCAGATGGGACGGACTATCAGCCCCAGCATTTT. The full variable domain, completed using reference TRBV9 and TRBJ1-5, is DSGVTQTPKHLITATGQRVTLRCSPRSGDLSVYWYQQSLDQGLQFLIQYYNGEERAKGNILERFSAQQFPDLHSELNLSSLELGDSALYFCASSADGTDYQPQHFGDGTRLSIL.

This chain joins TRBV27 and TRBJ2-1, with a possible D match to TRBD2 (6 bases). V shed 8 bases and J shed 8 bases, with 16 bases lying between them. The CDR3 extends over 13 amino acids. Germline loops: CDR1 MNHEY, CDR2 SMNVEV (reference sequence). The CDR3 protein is CASARSGGDEQFF. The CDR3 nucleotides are TGTGCCAGCGCAAGATCCGGGGGTGATGAGCAGTTCTTC.

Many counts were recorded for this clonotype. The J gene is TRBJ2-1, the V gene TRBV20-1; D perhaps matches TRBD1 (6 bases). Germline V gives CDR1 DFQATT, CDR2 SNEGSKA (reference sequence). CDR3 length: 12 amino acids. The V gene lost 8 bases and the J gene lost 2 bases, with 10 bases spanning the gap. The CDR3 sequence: CSTGKTYNEQFF. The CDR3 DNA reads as TGCAGTACAGGGAAAACCTACAATGAGCAGTTCTTC.

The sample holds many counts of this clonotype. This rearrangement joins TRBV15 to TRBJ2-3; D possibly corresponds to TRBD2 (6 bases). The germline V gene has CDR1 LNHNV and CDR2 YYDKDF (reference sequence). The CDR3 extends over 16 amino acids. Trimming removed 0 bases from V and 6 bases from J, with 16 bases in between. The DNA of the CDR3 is TGTGCCACCAGCAGAGACCGGGACTCGCTGTTGGATACGCAGTATTTT. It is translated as CATSRDRDSLLDTQYF.

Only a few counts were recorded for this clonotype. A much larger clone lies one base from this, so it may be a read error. In DNA form, the CDR3 reads TGTGCCAGCAGTGGATTAGCGGTCTCCTACGTGCAGTACTTC. Translation gives CASSGLAVSYVQYF. The chain combines TRBV2 with TRBJ2-7; the D gene is possibly TRBD2 (6 bases). Germline CDR1 is SNHLY and CDR2 is FYNNEI. The CDR3 runs 14 residues.

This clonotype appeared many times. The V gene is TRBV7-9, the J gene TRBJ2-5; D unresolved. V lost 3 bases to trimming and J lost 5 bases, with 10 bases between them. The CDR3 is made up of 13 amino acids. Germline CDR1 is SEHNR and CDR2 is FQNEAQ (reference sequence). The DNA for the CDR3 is TGTGCCAGCAGCTTCTCTTTATCTGAGACCCAGTACTTC. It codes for CASSFSLSETQYF.

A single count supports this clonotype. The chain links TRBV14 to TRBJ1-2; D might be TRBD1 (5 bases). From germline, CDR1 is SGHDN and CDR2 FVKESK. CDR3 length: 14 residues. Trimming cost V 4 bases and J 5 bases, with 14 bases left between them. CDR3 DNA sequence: TGTGCCAGCAGCCCCACAACGGGGCTATATGGCTACACCTTC. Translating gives CASSPTTGLYGYTF.

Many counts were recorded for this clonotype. Here the CDR3 reads CASSQDLRGSQYF. Written as DNA, the CDR3 is TGTGCCAGCAGCCAAGATTTAAGGGGGTCGCAGTACTTC. This rearrangement joins TRBV3-1 to TRBJ2-7, with D possibly being TRBD1 (6 bases). V was pared by 0 bases and J by 9 bases, with 12 bases between. Looked up from germline, CDR1 is LGHDT and CDR2 is YNNKEL (reference sequence). The CDR3 extends over 13 amino acids.

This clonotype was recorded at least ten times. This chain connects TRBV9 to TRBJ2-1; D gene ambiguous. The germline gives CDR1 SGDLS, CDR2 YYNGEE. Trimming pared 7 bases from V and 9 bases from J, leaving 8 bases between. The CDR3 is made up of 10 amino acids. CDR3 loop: CASAGTEQFF. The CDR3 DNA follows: TGTGCCAGCGCCGGAACTGAGCAGTTCTTC.

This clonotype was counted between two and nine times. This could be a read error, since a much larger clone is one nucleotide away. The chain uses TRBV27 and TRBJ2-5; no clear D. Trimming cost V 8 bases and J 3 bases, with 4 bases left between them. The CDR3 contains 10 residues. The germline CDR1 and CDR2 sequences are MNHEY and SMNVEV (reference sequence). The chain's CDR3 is CASPKETQYF. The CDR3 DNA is TGTGCCAGCCCCAAAGAGACCCAGTACTTC.

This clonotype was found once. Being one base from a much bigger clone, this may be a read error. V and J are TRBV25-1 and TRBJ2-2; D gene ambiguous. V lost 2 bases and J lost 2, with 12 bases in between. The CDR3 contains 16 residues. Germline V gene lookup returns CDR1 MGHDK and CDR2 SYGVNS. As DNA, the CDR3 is TGTGCCAGCAGTGAAAAGGGCATGGTCAACACCGGGGAGCTGTTTTTT. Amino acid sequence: CASSEKGMVNTGELFF.

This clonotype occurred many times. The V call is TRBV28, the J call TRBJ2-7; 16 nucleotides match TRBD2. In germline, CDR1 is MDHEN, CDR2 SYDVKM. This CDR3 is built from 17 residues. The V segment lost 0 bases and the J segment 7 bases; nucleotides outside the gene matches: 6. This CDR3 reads CASSLWGLAGGPGEQYF. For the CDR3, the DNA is TGTGCCAGCAGTTTATGGGGACTAGCGGGGGGGCCGGGGGAGCAGTACTTC.

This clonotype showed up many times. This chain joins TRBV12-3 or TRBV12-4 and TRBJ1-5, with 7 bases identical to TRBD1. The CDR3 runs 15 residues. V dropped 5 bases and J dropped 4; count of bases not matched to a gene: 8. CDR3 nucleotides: TGTGCCAGCAGTCTAGGGACAGTGCGGAATCAGCCCCAGCATTTT. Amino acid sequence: CASSLGTVRNQPQHF.

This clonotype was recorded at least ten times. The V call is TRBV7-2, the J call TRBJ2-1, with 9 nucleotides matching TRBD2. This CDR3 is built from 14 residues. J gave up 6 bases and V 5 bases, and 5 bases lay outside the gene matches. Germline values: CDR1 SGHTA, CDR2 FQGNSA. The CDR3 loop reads CASSPIAGVNEQFF. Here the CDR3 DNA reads TGTGCCAGCAGCCCCATAGCGGGGGTCAATGAGCAGTTCTTC. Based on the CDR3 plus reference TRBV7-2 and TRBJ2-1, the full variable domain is GAGVSQSPSNKVTEKGKDVELRCDPISGHTALYWYRQSLGQGLEFLIYFQGNSAPDKSGLPSDRFSAERTGGSVSTLTIQRTQQEDSAVYLCASSPIAGVNEQFFGPGTRLTVL.

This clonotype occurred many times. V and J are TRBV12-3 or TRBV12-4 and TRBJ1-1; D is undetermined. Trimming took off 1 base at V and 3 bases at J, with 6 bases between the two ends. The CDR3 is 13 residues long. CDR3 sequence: CASSLGLHTEAFF. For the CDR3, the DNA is TGTGCCAGCAGTTTAGGGTTGCACACTGAAGCTTTCTTT.

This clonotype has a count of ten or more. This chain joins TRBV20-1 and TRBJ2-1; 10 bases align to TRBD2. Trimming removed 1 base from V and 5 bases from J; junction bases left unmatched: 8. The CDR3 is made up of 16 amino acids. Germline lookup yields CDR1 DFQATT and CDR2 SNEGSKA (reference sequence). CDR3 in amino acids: CSARVAGLALNNEQFF. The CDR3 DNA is TGCAGTGCTAGAGTCGCGGGACTAGCGTTAAACAATGAGCAGTTCTTC.